This paragraph covers one TCR beta chain sequence. The data were obtained in a study of blood T cell repertoires in COVID-19. The CDR3 covers 16 residues. V was cut by 2 bases and J by 4 bases, with 17 bases left in between. The V gene's germline CDR1 is SGHTA and CDR2 FQGTGA. Categorization into cohorts depended on clinical history that participants reported. Cohort 3 donors counted as recovered after two negative PCRs, clearance, or resolved symptoms. Method: immunoSEQ multiplex PCR; TCRdb's copy keeps in-frame clones and lacks some. The profile covers around 220,000 clones, with around nine tenths appearing a single time and approximately 2% taken by the ten largest.

The TCR sequence derives from a woman between 18 and 29 years old who had recovered from COVID-19. The sequenced sample was PBMCs or T cells enriched from blood (not recorded which). This rearrangement joins TRBV7-3 to TRBJ1-1; perhaps TRBD1 as D (5 bases). The CDR3 loop is CASSLGVPLGGTEAFF. In DNA, the CDR3 is TGTGCCAGCAGCTTAGGGGTACCCCTCGGGGGCACTGAAGCTTTCTTT.